The clone carrying this T cell receptor beta chain showed up just once. The sample originates from a study of blood T cell repertoires in COVID-19. Whole-study context: PBMCs, B-cell-depleted T cells, or T cells provided the cDNA or gDNA that made up the material.

TCRdb's copy holds only in-frame clones and misses some; the assay was immunoSEQ multiplex PCR. The sample has fewer than 130,000 clones, around 90% seen once; the top ten hold less than 4%. Losses at the gene ends were 0 bases for V and 5 bases for J; bases not matched to a gene: 9. CDR1 and CDR2 from the germline V gene are SGHKS and YYEKEE (reference sequence). The CDR3 runs 16 residues. The source is a woman in her 50s with acute or convalescent COVID-19. The sequencing sample was made of peripheral blood. The rearrangement uses TRBV5-5 and TRBJ2-5, with 8 positions matching TRBD2. The chain's CDR3 is CASSLATREVRETQYF. CDR3 nucleotides: TGTGCCAGCAGCTTGGCGACGCGGGAGGTTAGGGAGACCCAGTACTTC.